This T cell receptor (beta chain) was found in a study of tumor and adjacent non-tumor tissue in lung cancer. The wider study: Stage I to III disease affected 9 to 10 men and roughly five women aged roughly 31 to 85. General study findings and limits: In normal lung, the top 100 clones were significantly more dominant than in tumor.

Germline lookup yields CDR1 SQVTM and CDR2 ANQGSEA. V shed 5 bases and J 15 bases; nucleotides not matched to a gene: 23. The length of the CDR3 is 15 residues. A modified ARM-PCR protocol with three rounds of nested PCR amplified TCRbeta. TCRdb processed the multiplex PCR reads anew with MiXCR; each CDR3 protein has one entry. Of under 150,000 distinct CDR3 sequences in the sample, approximately 72% were seen once. The template was RNA from unsorted bulk tissue. Remarks on this clonotype: Its antigen remains unidentified.

The chain recombines TRBV29-1 with TRBJ2-3; 7 nucleotides match TRBD2. The receptor's source is a man aged 55 to 70 with small cell lung cancer. Sequencing used lung tumor tissue. CDR3 amino acids: CSVTQAGYYTDRQYF. As DNA, the CDR3 is TGCAGCGTTACACAAGCGGGATATTACACAGATAGGCAATATTTT.